These 16 T cell receptor beta chains share one sample of origin, sequenced in a study of cytomegalovirus exposure and HLA in healthy donors. The PCR used 60 Vbeta and 13 Jbeta primers. Assay used: immunoSEQ multiplex PCR; TCRdb lists only in-frame clones, some missing. The sample consists of approximately 150,000 clones, 79% of them appearing once. Sequenced material: PBMCs. The receptors stem from a human donor in good health.

The gene calls are TRBV18 and TRBJ2-1; D call uncertain. The CDR3 is 13 residues long. The germline V and J ends were trimmed by 6 bases and 5 bases, with 11 bases remaining between them. Germline V gene data show CDR1 as KGHSH and CDR2 as LQKENI. CDR3 amino acids: CASSPGLDNEQFF. DNA of the CDR3: TGTGCCAGCTCCCCTGGGCTGGACAATGAGCAGTTCTTC.

The V call is TRBV7-3, the J call TRBJ2-3, with 8 bases aligning to TRBD2. The CDR3 length is 16 residues. Germline CDR1 reads SGHTA; CDR2 reads FQGTGA. V lost 5 bases, J lost 4 bases, and 11 bases stayed unmatched. CDR3 sequence (DNA): TGTGCCAGCAGCCCGGGGACTAGGCTTTGGGCAGATACGCAGTATTTT. Translation gives CASSPGTRLWADTQYF. Using reference TRBV7-3 and TRBJ2-3 for the parts outside the CDR3, the full variable domain is GAGVSQTPSNKVTEKGKYVELRCDPISGHTALYWYRQSLGQGPEFLIYFQGTGAADDSGLPNDRFFAVRPEGSVSTLKIQRTERGDSAVYLCASSPGTRLWADTQYFGPGTRLTVL.

This chain uses TRBV2 with TRBJ2-3, with 8 nucleotides matching TRBD1. The CDR3 sequence is 11 residues long. After removal of 6 bases from V and 10 bases from J, the junction contained 3 bases not matched to a gene. Germline V CDR1 and CDR2: SNHLY, FYNNEI. The CDR3 sequence: CASRTGVAQYF. CDR3 nucleotide sequence: TGTGCCAGCAGGACAGGGGTGGCGCAGTATTTT.

The chain employs TRBV6-1 and TRBJ2-7; D is perhaps TRBD1 (5 bases). The CDR3 has 15 residues. V lost 8 bases and J 3 bases, leaving 20 bases between the germline ends. CDR1 and CDR2 (germline): MNHNS, SASEGT. CDR3 bases: TGTGCCAGCGCCCCCCCAGGGCGACTCTACTACGAGCAGTACTTC. It encodes CASAPPGRLYYEQYF.

V gene TRBV18 combines with J gene TRBJ2-1; possibly TRBD1 or TRBD2 for D (6 bases each). Trimming pared 6 bases from V and 8 bases from J, leaving 35 bases between. From germline, CDR1 is KGHSH and CDR2 LQKENI. CDR3 length equals 20 residues. CDR3 bases: TGTGCCAGCTCTCCAGGGGCCGGGACTCCTACTGCTAGGAAGTTGTATGAGCAGTTCTTC. Residues: CASSPGAGTPTARKLYEQFF.

The chain carries TRBV6-5 and TRBJ1-5; D unresolved. Trimming removed 6 bases from V and 4 bases from J, with 7 bases in between. The CDR3 consists of 12 residues. Germline loops: CDR1 MNHEY, CDR2 SVGAGI. CDR3 coding DNA: TGTGCCAGCAGCCCGGGTAATCAGCCCCAGCATTTT. Translating it yields CASSPGNQPQHF.

The rearrangement joins TRBV5-6 to TRBJ1-2, with 9 bases fitting TRBD1. With V trimmed by 3 bases and J by 7 bases, 7 bases remained unmatched. Germline V gene sequence: CDR1 SGHDT, CDR2 YYEEEE. The CDR3 totals 14 residues. The CDR3 nucleotides read TGTGCCAGCAGCTGGGGGACAGGGTCGAGTGGCTACACCTTC. It translates to CASSWGTGSSGYTF.

The genes are TRBV6-6 and TRBJ2-4; maybe TRBD1 (5 bases). CDR3 size: 12 residues. Germline CDR1 and CDR2: MNHNY and SVGAGI (reference sequence). The V and J ends lost 6 bases and 12 bases respectively, with 15 bases between them. CDR3 bases: TGTGCCAGCAGCCCGGATCCTAGGGGTCAGTACTTC. Translated, it gives CASSPDPRGQYF.

The chain couples TRBV7-8 to TRBJ2-4, with D tentatively TRBD2 (6 bases). Germline CDR1 is SGHVS and CDR2 is FQNEAQ. Trimming took 3 bases from V and 8 from J, leaving 14 bases between them. The CDR3 has 14 amino acids. CDR3: CASSLRGAGYIQYF. CDR3 coding DNA: TGTGCCAGCAGCTTGCGCGGGGCTGGATACATTCAGTACTTC. Together with reference TRBV7-8 and TRBJ2-4, the CDR3 gives the full variable domain: GAGVSQSPRYKVAKRGQDVALRCDPISGHVSLFWYQQALGQGPEFLTYFQNEAQLDKSGLPSDRFFAERPEGSVSTLKIQRTQQEDSAVYLCASSLRGAGYIQYFGAGTRLSVL.

The rearrangement links TRBV27 to TRBJ2-2; a weak D match, TRBD1 (5 bases). Germline CDR1 and CDR2: MNHEY and SMNVEV (reference sequence). Trimming removed 1 base at V and 8 bases at J, with 17 bases between. The CDR3 covers 16 residues. CDR3 loop: CASSLYQGPTGGELFF. CDR3 coding DNA: TGTGCCAGCAGTTTATACCAGGGCCCGACGGGTGGGGAGCTGTTTTTT.

This clone came up once. The rearrangement links TRBV19 to TRBJ1-1; 8 bases are a match to TRBD1. The CDR3 spans 16 residues. V was clipped by 1 base and J by 1 base; unmatched bases: 5. Germline CDR1 is LNHDA and CDR2 is SQIVND (reference sequence). The CDR3 DNA follows: TGTGCCAGTAGTATAGGGACCAGGGGGCCGAACACTGAAGCTTTCTTT. It is translated as CASSIGTRGPNTEAFF.

This sequence joins TRBV5-1 and TRBJ2-2; D is possibly TRBD1 (6 bases). CDR3 length: 14 residues. V gave up 3 bases and J gave up 1 base, with 7 bases separating them. The germline CDR1 and CDR2 sequences are SGHRS and YFSETQ. CDR3 nucleotides: TGCGCCAGCAGCTCGGACAGGAACACCGGGGAGCTGTTTTTT. It encodes CASSSDRNTGELFF.

The chain joins TRBV27 to TRBJ2-7; possible D gene TRBD1, 5 bases. CDR3 size: 14 residues. Germline V lookup: CDR1 MNHEY, CDR2 SMNVEV (reference sequence). V was cut by 4 bases and J by 4 bases, with 14 bases left in between. The CDR3 nucleotides are TGTGCCAGCAGTTATGGGCATCAGGGATACGAGCAGTACTTC. This gives the protein CASSYGHQGYEQYF.

This rearrangement joins TRBV19 to TRBJ2-7; D perhaps matches TRBD1 (6 bases). Germline V lookup: CDR1 LNHDA, CDR2 SQIVND (reference sequence). Trimming stripped 3 bases from V and 3 bases from J, with 15 bases between. This CDR3 spans 15 amino acids. In nucleotides, the CDR3 is TGTGCCAGTAGTATGGCACAGGGTTTAGACTACGAGCAGTACTTC. Protein sequence: CASSMAQGLDYEQYF.

The chain is built from TRBV10-3 and TRBJ1-5; D may be TRBD1 (6 bases). With 10 bases removed from V and 6 bases from J, the gap between germline ends came to 25 bases. CDR1 and CDR2 from the germline V gene are ENHRY and SYGVKD. This CDR3 region has 16 residues. CDR3 sequence (DNA): TGTGCCACCGCCTCCGGAATCAGGACAGTCGGTCAGCCCCAGCATTTT. Encoded protein: CATASGIRTVGQPQHF.

This clone was counted between two and nine times. The chain combines TRBV4-3 with TRBJ1-1, with D possibly being TRBD1 (6 bases). The CDR3 has 15 amino acids. CDR1 and CDR2 (germline): LGHNA, YSLEER. V was shortened by 1 base and J by 4 bases, with 13 bases between the two germline ends. Written as DNA, the CDR3 is TGCGCCAGCAGCCAAGTTTTTGGGGGCCGCACTGAAGCTTTCTTT. Its protein is CASSQVFGGRTEAFF.